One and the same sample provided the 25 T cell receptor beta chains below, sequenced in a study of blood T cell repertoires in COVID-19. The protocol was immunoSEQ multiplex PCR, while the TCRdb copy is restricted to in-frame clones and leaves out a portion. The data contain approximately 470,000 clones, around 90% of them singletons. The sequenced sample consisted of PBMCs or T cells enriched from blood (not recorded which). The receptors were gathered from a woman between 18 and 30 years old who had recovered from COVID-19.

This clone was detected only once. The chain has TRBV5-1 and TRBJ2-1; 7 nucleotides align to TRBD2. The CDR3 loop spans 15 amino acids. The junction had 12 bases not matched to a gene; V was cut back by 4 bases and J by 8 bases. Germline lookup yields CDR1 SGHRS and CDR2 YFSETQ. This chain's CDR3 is CASSPIPGGIDEQFF. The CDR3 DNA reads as TGCGCCAGCAGCCCGATTCCCGGGGGGATCGATGAGCAGTTCTTC.

CDR3 DNA sequence: TGTGCCAGCAGCGCCCAGGACAGTTACAATGAGCAGTTCTTC. Encoded protein: CASSAQDSYNEQFF. The chain joins TRBV9 to TRBJ2-1; D possibly corresponds to TRBD1 (6 bases). Germline V gives CDR1 SGDLS, CDR2 YYNGEE. Trimming stripped 3 bases from V and 4 bases from J, with 11 bases between. CDR3 size: 14 residues.

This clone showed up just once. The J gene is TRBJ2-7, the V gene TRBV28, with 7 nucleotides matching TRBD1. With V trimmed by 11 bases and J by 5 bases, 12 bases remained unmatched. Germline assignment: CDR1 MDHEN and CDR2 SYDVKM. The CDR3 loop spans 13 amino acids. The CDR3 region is CASRGTEKHEQYF. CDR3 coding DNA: TGTGCCTCCCGAGGGACAGAAAAGCACGAGCAGTACTTC.

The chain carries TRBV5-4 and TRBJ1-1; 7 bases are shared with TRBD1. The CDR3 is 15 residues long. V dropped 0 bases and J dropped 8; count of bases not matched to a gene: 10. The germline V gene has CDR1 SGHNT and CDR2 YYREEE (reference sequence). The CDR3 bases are TGTGCCAGCAGCTTGGCCGGGAGACAGGGACCCGAAGCTTTCTTT. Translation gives CASSLAGRQGPEAFF.

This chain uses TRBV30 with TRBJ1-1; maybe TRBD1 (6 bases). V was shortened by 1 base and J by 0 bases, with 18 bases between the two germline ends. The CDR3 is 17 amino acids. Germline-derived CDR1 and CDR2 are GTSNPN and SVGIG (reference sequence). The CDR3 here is CAWSAPFGGLMNTEAFF. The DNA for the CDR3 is TGTGCCTGGAGTGCCCCCTTCGGGGGGCTAATGAACACTGAAGCTTTCTTT.

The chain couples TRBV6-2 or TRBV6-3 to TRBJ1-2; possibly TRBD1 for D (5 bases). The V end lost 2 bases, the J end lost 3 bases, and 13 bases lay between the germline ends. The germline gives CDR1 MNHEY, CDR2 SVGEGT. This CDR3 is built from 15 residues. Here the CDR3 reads CASSYPGRVDYGYTF. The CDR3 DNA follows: TGTGCCAGCAGTTACCCAGGCAGGGTGGACTATGGCTACACCTTC.

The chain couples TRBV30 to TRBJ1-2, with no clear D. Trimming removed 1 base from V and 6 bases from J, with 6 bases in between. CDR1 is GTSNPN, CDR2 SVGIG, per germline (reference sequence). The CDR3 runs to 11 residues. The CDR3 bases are TGTGCCTGGAGTGACGGTGATGGCTACACCTTC. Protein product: CAWSDGDGYTF.

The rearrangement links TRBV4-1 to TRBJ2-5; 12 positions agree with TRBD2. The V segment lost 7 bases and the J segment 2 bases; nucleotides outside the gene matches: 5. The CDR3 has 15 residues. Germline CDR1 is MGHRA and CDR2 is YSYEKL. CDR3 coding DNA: TGCGCCAGCACTCCCCTAGCGGGGGGGCAAGAGACCCAGTACTTC. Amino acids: CASTPLAGGQETQYF.

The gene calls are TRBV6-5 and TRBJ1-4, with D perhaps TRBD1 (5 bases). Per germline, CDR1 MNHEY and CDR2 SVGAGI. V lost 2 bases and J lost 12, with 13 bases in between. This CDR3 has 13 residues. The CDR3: CASSYDRSLELFF. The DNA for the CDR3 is TGTGCCAGCAGTTACGACAGATCCCTGGAACTGTTTTTT.

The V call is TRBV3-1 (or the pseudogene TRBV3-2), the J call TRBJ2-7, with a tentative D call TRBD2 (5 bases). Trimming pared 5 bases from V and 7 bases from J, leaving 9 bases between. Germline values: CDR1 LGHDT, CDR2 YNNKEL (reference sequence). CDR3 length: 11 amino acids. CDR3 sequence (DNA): TGTGCCAGCAGCACTTCGGGGGAGCAGTACTTC. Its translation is CASSTSGEQYF.

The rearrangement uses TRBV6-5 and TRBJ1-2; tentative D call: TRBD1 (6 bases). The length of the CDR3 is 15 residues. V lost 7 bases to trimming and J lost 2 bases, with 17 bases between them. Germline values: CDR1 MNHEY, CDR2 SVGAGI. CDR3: CASTSREGGNYGYTF. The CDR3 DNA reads TGTGCCAGCACCTCCAGGGAGGGGGGAAACTATGGCTACACCTTC.

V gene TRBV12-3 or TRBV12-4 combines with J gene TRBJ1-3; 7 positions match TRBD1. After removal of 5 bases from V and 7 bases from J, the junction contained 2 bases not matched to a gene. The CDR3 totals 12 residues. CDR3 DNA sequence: TGTGCCAGCAGTCCGGGACAGAACACCATATATTTT. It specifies CASSPGQNTIYF.

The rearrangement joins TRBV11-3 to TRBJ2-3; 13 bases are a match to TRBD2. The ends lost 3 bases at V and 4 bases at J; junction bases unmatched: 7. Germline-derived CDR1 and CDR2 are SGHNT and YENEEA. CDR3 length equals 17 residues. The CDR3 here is CASSFSGTSGAPDTQYF. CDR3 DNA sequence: TGTGCCAGCAGCTTTTCCGGGACTAGCGGGGCTCCAGATACGCAGTATTTT.

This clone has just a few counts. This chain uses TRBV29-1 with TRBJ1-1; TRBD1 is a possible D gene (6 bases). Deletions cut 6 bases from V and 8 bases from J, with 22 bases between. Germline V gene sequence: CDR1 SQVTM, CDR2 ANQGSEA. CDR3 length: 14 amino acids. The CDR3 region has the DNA TGCAGCGTGGTGGGGGCTCGGTTGGCGGCGGAAGCTTTCTTT. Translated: CSVVGARLAAEAFF.

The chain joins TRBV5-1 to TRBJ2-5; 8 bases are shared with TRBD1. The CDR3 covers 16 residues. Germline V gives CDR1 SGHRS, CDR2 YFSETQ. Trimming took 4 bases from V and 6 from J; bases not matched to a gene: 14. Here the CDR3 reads CASSPTPTGAKQTQYF. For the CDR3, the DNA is TGCGCCAGCAGCCCTACCCCGACAGGGGCAAAACAGACCCAGTACTTC. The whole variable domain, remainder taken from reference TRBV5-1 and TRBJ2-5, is KAGVTQTPRYLIKTRGQQVTLSCSPISGHRSVSWYQQTPGQGLQFLFEYFSETQRNKGNFPGRFSGRQFSNSRSEMNVSTLELGDSALYLCASSPTPTGAKQTQYFGPGTRLLVL.

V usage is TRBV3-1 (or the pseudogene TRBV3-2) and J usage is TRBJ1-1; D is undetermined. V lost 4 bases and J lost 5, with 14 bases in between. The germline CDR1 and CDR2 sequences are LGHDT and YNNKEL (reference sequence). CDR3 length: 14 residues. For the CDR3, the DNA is TGTGCCAGCAGCCCTCTCAATACGCGGACTGAAGCTTTCTTT. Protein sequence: CASSPLNTRTEAFF.

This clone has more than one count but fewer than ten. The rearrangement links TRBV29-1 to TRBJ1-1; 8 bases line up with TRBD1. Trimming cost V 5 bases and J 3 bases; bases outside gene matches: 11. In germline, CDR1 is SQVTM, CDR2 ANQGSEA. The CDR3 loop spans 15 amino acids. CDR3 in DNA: TGCAGCGTTCGCGGACAGGGAAAAATTTACACTGAAGCTTTCTTT. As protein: CSVRGQGKIYTEAFF.

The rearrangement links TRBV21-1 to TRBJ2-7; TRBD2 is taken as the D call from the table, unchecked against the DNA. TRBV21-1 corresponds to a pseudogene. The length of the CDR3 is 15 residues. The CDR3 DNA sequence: TGTGCCAGCCCGCATCTAGCGGATTACTCCTACGAGCAGTACTTC. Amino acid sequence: CASPHLADYSYEQYF.

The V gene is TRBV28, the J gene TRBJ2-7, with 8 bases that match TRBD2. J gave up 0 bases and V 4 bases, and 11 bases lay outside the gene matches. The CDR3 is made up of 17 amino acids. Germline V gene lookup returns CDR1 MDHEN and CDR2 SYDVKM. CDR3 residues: CASSSPGRGLASYEQYF. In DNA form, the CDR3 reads TGTGCCAGCAGTTCCCCCGGGAGGGGCCTAGCCTCCTACGAGCAGTACTTC.

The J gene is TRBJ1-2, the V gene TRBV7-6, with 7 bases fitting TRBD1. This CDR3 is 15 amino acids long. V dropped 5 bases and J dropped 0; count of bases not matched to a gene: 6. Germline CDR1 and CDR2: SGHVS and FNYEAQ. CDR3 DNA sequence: TGTGCCAGCAGCCCAGACAGGGTGGCTAACTATGGCTACACCTTC. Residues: CASSPDRVANYGYTF.

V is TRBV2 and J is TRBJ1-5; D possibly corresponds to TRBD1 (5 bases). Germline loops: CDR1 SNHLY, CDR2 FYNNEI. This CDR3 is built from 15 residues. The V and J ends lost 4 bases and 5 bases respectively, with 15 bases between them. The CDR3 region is CASSGGRQRDQPQHF. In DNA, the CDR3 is TGTGCCAGCAGTGGGGGGAGGCAGCGGGATCAGCCCCAGCATTTT.

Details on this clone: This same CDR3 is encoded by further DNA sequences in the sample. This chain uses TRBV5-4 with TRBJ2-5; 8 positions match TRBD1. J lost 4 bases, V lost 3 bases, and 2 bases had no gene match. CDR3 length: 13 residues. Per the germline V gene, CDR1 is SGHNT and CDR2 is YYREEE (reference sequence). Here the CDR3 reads CASSSTGGETQYF. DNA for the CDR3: TGTGCCAGCAGCTCTACAGGGGGAGAGACCCAGTACTTC.

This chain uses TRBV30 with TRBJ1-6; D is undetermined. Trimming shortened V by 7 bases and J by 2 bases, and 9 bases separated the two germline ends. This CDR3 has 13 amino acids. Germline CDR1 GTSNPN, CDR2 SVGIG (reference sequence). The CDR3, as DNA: TGTGCCTCGAGGGAGACCTATAATTCACCCCTCCACTTT. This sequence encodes CASRETYNSPLHF. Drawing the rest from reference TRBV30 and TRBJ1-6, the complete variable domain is SQTIHQWPATLVQPVGSPLSLECTVEGTSNPNLYWYRQAAGRGLQLLFYSVGIGQISSEVPQNLSASRPQDRQFILSSKKLLLSDSGFYLCASRETYNSPLHFGNGTRLTVT.

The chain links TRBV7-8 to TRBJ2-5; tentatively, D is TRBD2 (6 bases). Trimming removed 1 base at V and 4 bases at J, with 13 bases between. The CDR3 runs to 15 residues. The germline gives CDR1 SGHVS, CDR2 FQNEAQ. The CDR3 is CASSLGLGGGETQYF. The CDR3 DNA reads TGTGCCAGCAGCTTAGGGTTGGGGGGAGGAGAGACCCAGTACTTC.

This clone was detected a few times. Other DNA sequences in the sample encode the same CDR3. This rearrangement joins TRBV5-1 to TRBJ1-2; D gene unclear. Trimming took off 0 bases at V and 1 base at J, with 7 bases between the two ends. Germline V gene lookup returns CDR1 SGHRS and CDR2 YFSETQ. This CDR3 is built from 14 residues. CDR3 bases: TGCGCCAGCAGCTTGGGGGGAGTTAACTATGGCTACACCTTC. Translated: CASSLGGVNYGYTF.